These 11 T cell receptor beta chains share one sample of origin, sequenced in a study of blood T cell repertoires in COVID-19. The data were produced by immunoSEQ multiplex PCR, yet TCRdb's version contains in-frame clones alone and is incomplete. The data hold more than 80,000 clones, with about 80% observed a single time. Sequencing was carried out using peripheral blood. These receptors were collected from a woman in her sixties with acute or convalescent COVID-19.

The chain is built from TRBV27 and TRBJ2-3; tentative D call: TRBD2 (6 bases). This CDR3 spans 14 amino acids. The V end lost 5 bases, the J end lost 4 bases, and 13 bases lay between the germline ends. Germline V CDR1 and CDR2: MNHEY, SMNVEV (reference sequence). The CDR3 nucleotides read TGTGCCAGCAGTAGGCGGGGTCAGGCAGATACGCAGTATTTT. Protein product: CASSRRGQADTQYF.

This clone has a single count. This chain links TRBV5-1 with TRBJ2-2; D is perhaps TRBD1 (5 bases). The CDR3 contains 15 residues. Trimming cost V 0 bases and J 6 bases, with 12 bases left between them. Germline CDR1 is SGHRS and CDR2 is YFSETQ. CDR3: CASSLGSGIPGELFF. DNA for the CDR3: TGCGCCAGCAGCTTGGGGTCAGGGATCCCCGGGGAGCTGTTTTTT.

CDR3 sequence: CASSPEGDNPLEQYF. The CDR3 coding sequence is TGCGCCAGCAGCCCGGAAGGGGACAATCCCCTCGAGCAGTACTTC. The rearrangement joins TRBV5-1 to TRBJ2-7; tentative D call: TRBD1 (6 bases). The length of the CDR3 is 15 residues. CDR1 SGHRS and CDR2 YFSETQ come from the germline V gene. Trimming removed 4 bases at V and 6 bases at J, with 20 bases between.

This chain links TRBV20-1 with TRBJ2-5; D is unclear. Germline V gene lookup returns CDR1 DFQATT and CDR2 SNEGSKA (reference sequence). Between the trimmed V and J ends, which lost 3 bases and 2 bases, there was a span of 13 bases. This CDR3 comprises 14 residues. The DNA for the CDR3 is TGCAGTGCTAGTCCGGCTGCGGATCAAGAGACCCAGTACTTC. This sequence encodes CSASPAADQETQYF.

CDR3 nucleotides: TGTGCCAGCAGCCGGGACAGGACTGGGGGCGCGGAGCTGTTTTTT. Encoded protein: CASSRDRTGGAELFF. The genes are TRBV11-2 and TRBJ2-2, with 8 bases fitting TRBD1. The germline gives CDR1 SGHAT, CDR2 FQNNGV. The trim removed 5 bases at V and 10 bases at J, leaving 12 bases unmatched. The CDR3 spans 15 residues.

The chain combines TRBV27 with TRBJ2-7, with 8 positions matching TRBD2. The CDR3 consists of 14 residues. Germline lookup yields CDR1 MNHEY and CDR2 SMNVEV (reference sequence). J lost 0 bases, V lost 3 bases, and 1 base had no gene match. The CDR3 DNA is TGTGCCAGCAGTTTTAGCGGGAACTCCTACGAGCAGTACTTC. It encodes CASSFSGNSYEQYF.

This clone was seen once. The genes are TRBV9 and TRBJ1-2; TRBD1 agrees at 11 bases. The trim removed 4 bases at V and 4 bases at J, leaving 15 bases unmatched. CDR1 and CDR2 from the germline V gene are SGDLS and YYNGEE. The CDR3 spans 18 residues. This CDR3 reads CASSPAGGTGGTGYGYTF. CDR3 sequence (DNA): TGTGCCAGCAGCCCGGCAGGCGGGACAGGGGGAACAGGCTATGGCTACACCTTC.

V usage is TRBV6-5 and J usage is TRBJ2-7; tentatively, D is TRBD2 (5 bases). V lost 6 bases, J lost 2 bases, and 11 bases lay in between. The CDR3 is 13 amino acids. Looked up from germline, CDR1 is MNHEY and CDR2 is SVGAGI. The CDR3 DNA is TGTGCCAGCAGCGAGGACGGGACCTACGAGCAGTACTTC. Its translation: CASSEDGTYEQYF.

The chain recombines TRBV12-3 or TRBV12-4 with TRBJ2-7; 9 nucleotides line up with TRBD2. V lost 7 bases to trimming and J lost 4 bases; unmatched junction nucleotides: 5. The CDR3 length is 13 residues. The DNA of the CDR3 is TGTGCCAGCAAAAGGACTAGCGAATACGAGCAGTACTTC. This encodes CASKRTSEYEQYF.

The chain recombines TRBV29-1 with TRBJ2-3; the D gene is possibly TRBD1 (6 bases). The V end lost 6 bases, the J end lost 1 base, and 20 bases lay between the germline ends. The CDR3 extends over 16 amino acids. The germline V gene has CDR1 SQVTM and CDR2 ANQGSEA. The CDR3 sequence: CSVRDRTGMGTDTQYF. As DNA, the CDR3 is TGCAGCGTCCGGGATCGTACAGGGATGGGCACAGATACGCAGTATTTT.

V and J are TRBV5-1 and TRBJ1-4; D is unclear. CDR1 is SGHRS, CDR2 YFSETQ, per germline. The length of the CDR3 is 17 residues. The germline V and J ends were trimmed by 2 bases and 2 bases, with 16 bases remaining between them. CDR3 in DNA: TGCGCCAGCAGCTTAACCACTGCGAGTTCGACTAATGAAAAACTGTTTTTT. It encodes CASSLTTASSTNEKLFF.